The sequence of this T cell receptor beta chain was determined in a study of blood T cell repertoires in COVID-19 (dated by TCRdb to the early 2020s). About the full investigation: Collaborator samples came from the United States, Italy and Spain and covered acute and convalescent phases of COVID-19. The material from the prospective study consisted of cDNA or gDNA derived from T cells, B-cell-depleted T cells, or PBMCs. The dataset comprised deeply sampled blood TCRbeta repertoires from subjects exposed to, actively infected with, or recovered from COVID-19. The repertoires were released in a freely available public database intended as a resource for research on the immune response to SARS-CoV-2. The samples were drawn from the first 160 participants of the ongoing ImmuneRACE study and from 1,254 subjects provided by 6 global collaborators. A de-identified subject ID, COVID-19 status, age in years and sex were almost always included in the sample metadata. Where HLA class I and class II types were available, the types were taken from metadata supplied by the sample provider, not from assay-based typing. What the study reported, not specific to this receptor: Clinical and demographic metadata were provided uncurated, with the amount varying by source and participant.

The immunoSEQ Assay, a bias-controlled multiplex PCR, was used to amplify TCRbeta CDR3 regions from genomic DNA. In the paper's pipeline: The number of nucleated cells in each sample was estimated from the amplification of reference gene primers within the assay. To quantify the absolute abundance of each unique TCRbeta CDR3 rearrangement, sequence reads were collapsed and filtered. For each sample, productive Simpson clonality was calculated by taking the square root of Simpson's diversity index across productive rearrangements. Sourced from immuneACCESS, this table was stored by TCRdb with only in-frame sequences that have V and J called. A share of the clones is absent; for the studies checked, an unresolved V gene accounts for under half, and the remainder has no known explanation. Clonal size and the V and J genes are those of that table, whereas D and trimming came from the DNA. This sample is represented by 60,000 to 85,000 clones; about 86% of them were singletons. 1.9% of the sample is held by the ten biggest clonotypes.

Whole blood was collected in K2EDTA tubes by collaborating institutions according to the institutions' own protocols. For TCRbeta analysis, collaborators shipped samples as frozen whole blood, isolated PBMCs, or DNA extracted from either of those sample types. As concerns this clone: What this receptor recognizes is not known. No much larger clone exists at a distance of one base, and base qualities are not known.

Sequenced: peripheral blood. The source of this sequence is a woman aged 80 or over with active or convalescent COVID-19.

The nucleotides read TGTGCCAGCAGCCGCTTTCAGGGTAACTATGGCTACACCTTC. Translated, this is CASSRFQGNYGYTF. The chain is assembled from TRBV6-5 and TRBJ1-2; a tentative D match to TRBD1 spans 5 bases. CDR1 and CDR2 are drawn from the germline V gene: MNHEY, SVGAGI. Trimming removed 6 bases from V and 1 base from J, leaving 12 bases between the germline ends. From its cysteine to its phenylalanine, the CDR3 spans 14 amino acids. Of all the DNA, just the CDR3 is kept, 42 bases in frame from base 1.